Listed below are T cell receptor beta chains from one sample, sequenced in a study of blood T cell repertoires in COVID-19. The assay was immunoSEQ multiplex PCR, and TCRdb's table has in-frame clones only and misses some. The profile shows around 250,000 clones, roughly 89% of them singletons. Sequencing used peripheral blood. The origin of the receptors is a woman aged 35 to 49 who had recovered from COVID-19. The CDR3 runs from the conserved cysteine through the conserved F or W. A D gene is named only where the DNA matches it firmly. Size values are once, few and many counts, or a class for expanded clones, and some rows have none.

>TRBV28|TRBJ1-2|NA|TRBD1
CASSLGQGMEGYTF
TGTGCCAGCAGTTTAGGACAGGGGATGGAGGGCTACACCTTC
>TRBV9|TRBJ1-2|NA|TRBD1
CASSVWDSSNYGYTF
TGTGCCAGCAGCGTATGGGACAGCTCTAACTATGGCTACACCTTC
>TRBV24-1|TRBJ1-6|once|NA
CATSDFPENSPLHF
TGTGCCACCAGTGATTTCCCAGAAAATTCACCCCTCCACTTT
>TRBV7-9|TRBJ2-6|NA|NA
CASSVQAGANVLTF
TGTGCCAGCAGCGTACAGGCTGGGGCCAACGTCCTGACTTTC
>TRBV28|TRBJ2-3|NA|TRBD2
CASSLGMGTSRADTQYF
TGTGCCAGCAGTTTGGGCATGGGGACTAGTCGGGCTGATACGCAGTATTTT
>TRBV27|TRBJ1-2|NA|NA
CASSLSGVGGYTF
TGTGCCAGCAGTTTATCAGGGGTGGGTGGCTACACCTTC
>TRBV18|TRBJ2-7|NA|TRBD2
CASSRTSGGADEQYF
TGTGCCAGCTCACGGACTAGCGGGGGGGCAGACGAGCAGTACTTC
>TRBV4-2|TRBJ2-7|NA|TRBD1
CASSQGFSQGAGEQYF
TGTGCCAGCAGCCAAGGCTTTTCCCAGGGGGCGGGGGAGCAGTACTTC
>TRBV5-4|TRBJ2-7|few|NA
CASSFGQLSSYEQYF
TGTGCCAGCAGCTTCGGACAGTTGAGCTCCTACGAGCAGTACTTC
>TRBV9|TRBJ1-1|once|TRBD1
CASSAYRGAFF
TGTGCCAGCAGCGCTTACAGGGGAGCTTTCTTT
>TRBV28|TRBJ2-2|few|NA
CASLSPGRGSGELFF
TGTGCCAGCCTCTCCCCAGGGCGGGGAAGCGGGGAGCTGTTTTTT
>TRBV11-2|TRBJ2-3|once|TRBD2
CASSRAGVRSTDTQYF
TGTGCCAGCAGTCGGGCGGGGGTCCGATCCACAGATACGCAGTATTTT
>TRBV9|TRBJ1-2|few|NA
CASSPPDRNGYTF
TGTGCCAGCAGCCCCCCCGACAGGAATGGCTACACCTTC
>TRBV19|TRBJ2-2|NA|NA
CATRQGTGELFF
TGTGCCACCAGGCAGGGCACCGGGGAGCTGTTTTTT
>TRBV3-1/TRBV3-2|TRBJ2-1|NA|TRBD1
CASSQRRVAGGPSSYNEQFF
TGTGCCAGCAGCCAAAGACGGGTCGCAGGGGGCCCTAGCTCCTACAATGAGCAGTTCTTC
>TRBV3-1/TRBV3-2|TRBJ1-4|NA|NA
CASSQVSGAWEKLFF
TGTGCCAGCAGCCAAGTCTCAGGGGCATGGGAAAAACTGTTTTTT
>TRBV19|TRBJ1-1|few|NA
CASSNPSRTEAFF
TGTGCCAGTAGTAATCCCTCCAGGACTGAAGCTTTCTTT
>TRBV13|TRBJ1-2|NA|TRBD1
CASSFSTGIYGYTF
TGTGCCAGCAGCTTCTCGACAGGGATCTATGGCTACACCTTC
>TRBV18|TRBJ1-6|NA|NA
CASSPAPGDDSPLHF
TGTGCCAGCTCACCGGCTCCAGGGGATGATTCACCCCTCCACTTT
>TRBV6-5|TRBJ2-1|NA|NA
CASRRSASSYNEQFF
TGTGCCAGCAGGAGGAGCGCGAGCTCCTACAATGAGCAGTTCTTC
>TRBV18|TRBJ2-7|NA|NA
CASSRSRDMGYEQYF
TGTGCCAGCTCTCGAAGCCGGGACATGGGCTACGAGCAGTACTTC
>TRBV7-6|TRBJ2-1|NA|TRBD2
CASSTGLAEYNEQFF
TGTGCCAGCAGCACGGGACTAGCGGAGTACAATGAGCAGTTCTTC
>TRBV4-1|TRBJ1-4|few|NA
CASSQVERRSNEKLFF
TGCGCCAGCAGCCAAGTGGAACGGAGGAGTAATGAAAAACTGTTTTTT
>TRBV4-1|TRBJ2-3|NA|NA
CASSQDPLDTQYF
TGCGCCAGCAGCCAAGATCCACTGGATACGCAGTATTTT
>TRBV6-5|TRBJ2-1|NA|TRBD1
CASSWAGGSGNEQFF
TGTGCCAGCAGTTGGGCAGGGGGATCTGGCAATGAGCAGTTCTTC
>TRBV7-3|TRBJ1-2|NA|NA
CASSKNPGWDGYTF
TGTGCCAGCAGCAAAAACCCAGGATGGGATGGCTACACCTTC
>TRBV5-1|TRBJ2-6|NA|TRBD1
CASSLVRTRDRPGANVLTF
TGCGCCAGCAGCTTGGTCAGAACCCGGGACAGACCTGGGGCCAACGTCCTGACTTTC
>TRBV7-2|TRBJ1-6|once|NA
CASSLDAGSPLHF
TGTGCCAGCAGCTTAGATGCGGGTTCACCCCTCCACTTT
>TRBV6-5|TRBJ1-2|NA|NA
CASSPGGGINYGYTF
TGTGCCAGCAGCCCGGGGGGAGGCATAAACTATGGCTACACCTTC
>TRBV19|TRBJ2-7|NA|TRBD1
CASSSGTGNYYEQYF
TGTGCCAGTAGTAGCGGGACAGGGAATTACTACGAGCAGTACTTC
>TRBV23-1|TRBJ1-6|NA|NA
CASSHGENNSPLHF
TGCGCCAGCAGTCACGGGGAGAATAATTCACCCCTCCACTTT
>TRBV19|TRBJ1-2|NA|TRBD1
CASSRPGQGVADYGYTF
TGTGCCAGTAGCAGACCGGGACAGGGGGTGGCGGACTATGGCTACACCTTC
>TRBV30|TRBJ2-7|few|NA
CAWSVGSSYEQYF
TGTGCCTGGAGTGTGGGCAGCTCCTACGAGCAGTACTTC
>TRBV12-3/TRBV12-4|TRBJ1-2|NA|NA
CASSGHYGYTF
TGTGCCAGCAGTGGGCACTATGGCTACACCTTC
>TRBV30|TRBJ2-3|many|TRBD2
CAWKRGLATDTQYF
TGTGCCTGGAAGAGGGGACTAGCTACAGATACGCAGTATTTT
>TRBV2|TRBJ1-3|once|NA
CASRTPRAGNTIYF
TGTGCCAGCAGGACCCCCAGGGCTGGAAACACCATATATTTT
>TRBV14|TRBJ1-6|few|TRBD1
CASSRRDRATGNSPLHF
TGTGCCAGCAGCCGCCGGGACAGGGCAACAGGGAATTCACCCCTCCACTTT
>TRBV19|TRBJ1-1|NA|TRBD1
CASSSLRGRGRTEAFF
TGTGCCAGTAGTTCCCTCAGGGGGCGCGGGCGCACTGAAGCTTTCTTT
>TRBV5-4|TRBJ2-3|NA|NA
CASSKTNTDTQYF
TGTGCCAGCAGCAAAACAAACACAGATACGCAGTATTTT
>TRBV9|TRBJ1-5|NA|TRBD1
CASSVGQGYQPQHF
TGTGCCAGCAGCGTAGGACAGGGTTACCAGCCCCAGCATTTT
>TRBV7-9|TRBJ2-7|NA|TRBD1
CASSYGQGDNEQYF
TGTGCCAGCAGCTACGGACAGGGGGATAACGAGCAGTACTTC
>TRBV2|TRBJ2-2|NA|TRBD1
CASSAVPGQVLFF
TGTGCCAGCAGTGCAGTACCGGGACAGGTCCTGTTTTTT
>TRBV11-3|TRBJ1-6|few|NA
CASSLVVGGSGSPLHF
TGTGCCAGCAGCCTCGTCGTGGGGGGGTCCGGGTCACCCCTCCACTTT
>TRBV30|TRBJ1-1|NA|NA
CAWSRSWTEAFF
TGTGCCTGGAGTCGGTCTTGGACTGAAGCTTTCTTT